What follows are 12 T cell receptor beta chains derived from one specimen sequenced in a study of cytomegalovirus exposure and HLA in healthy donors. PCR was performed using 60 Vbeta and 13 Jbeta primers. TCRdb's table, derived via immunoSEQ multiplex PCR, lists solely in-frame clones and lacks some. The table shows 160,000 or so clones, with 87% occurring only once. The sequencing input was PBMCs. Source of these receptors: a woman aged 25 to 39 in good health and CMV-seronegative.

The CDR3 nucleotides are TGTGCCAGCAGTCCCTGGACAGGGAAACCCTACGAGCAGTACTTC. This codes for CASSPWTGKPYEQYF. The V call is TRBV6-5, the J call TRBJ2-7, with TRBD1 matching over 8 bases. V dropped 5 bases and J dropped 2; count of bases not matched to a gene: 8. The germline gives CDR1 MNHEY, CDR2 SVGAGI. This CDR3 region has 15 residues.

The CDR3 DNA is TGTGCCAGTATTGGGCGTGGGCTCGGCGAGTCCTACGAGCAGTACTTC. Protein: CASIGRGLGESYEQYF. The chain has TRBV19 and TRBJ2-7; no clear D. Germline lookup yields CDR1 LNHDA and CDR2 SQIVND (reference sequence). Trimming pared 7 bases from V and 1 base from J, leaving 20 bases between. CDR3 length equals 16 residues.

V usage is TRBV19 and J usage is TRBJ1-3; D is uncertain. Germline-derived CDR1 and CDR2 are LNHDA and SQIVND (reference sequence). This CDR3 is 14 amino acids long. V shed 3 bases and J shed 0 bases, with 6 bases lying between them. CDR3 bases: TGTGCCAGTAGTATGTCTCTCTCTGGAAACACCATATATTTT. It codes for CASSMSLSGNTIYF. The variable domain in full, completed from reference TRBV19 and TRBJ1-3, reads DGGITQSPKYLFRKEGQNVTLSCEQNLNHDAMYWYRQDPGQGLRLIYYSQIVNDFQKGDIAEGYSVSREKKESFPLTVTSAQKNPTAFYLCASSMSLSGNTIYFGEGSWLTVV.

The CDR3, as DNA: TGTGCCACCACCCACGGACAGGGTTTTGGGAATGAGCAGTTCTTC. As protein: CATTHGQGFGNEQFF. The genes are TRBV27 and TRBJ2-1; 8 nucleotides line up with TRBD1. V trimming: 10 bases; J trimming: 7 bases; junction bases outside the gene matches: 15. Germline assignment: CDR1 MNHEY and CDR2 SMNVEV (reference sequence). The CDR3 loop spans 15 amino acids.

The chain uses TRBV5-1 and TRBJ1-4; 7 positions match TRBD1. Trimming took 3 bases from V and 5 from J; bases not matched to a gene: 10. The germline V gene has CDR1 SGHRS and CDR2 YFSETQ. This CDR3 is built from 16 residues. CDR3 protein: CASSSYGETGNEKLFF. CDR3 nucleotide sequence: TGCGCCAGCAGCTCCTATGGGGAGACAGGGAATGAAAAACTGTTTTTT.

The rearrangement uses TRBV25-1 and TRBJ2-7; possible D gene TRBD2, 6 bases. V shed 7 bases and J shed 0 bases, with 22 bases lying between them. CDR1 and CDR2 (germline): MGHDK, SYGVNS. The CDR3 has 17 residues. CDR3 nucleotide sequence: TGTGCCAGCACCTTCACCCGGGACTCCGATTCCTCCTACGAGCAGTACTTC. Translated, it gives CASTFTRDSDSSYEQYF.

The chain carries TRBV29-1 and TRBJ2-5, with 7 bases identical to TRBD1. Near its end, the DNA agrees better with TRBJ2-7, so the J call may be wrong. The germline CDR1 and CDR2 sequences are SQVTM and ANQGSEA. CDR3 length equals 12 residues. The CDR3: CSALTGSHEQYF. The CDR3 DNA reads TGCAGCGCTTTGACAGGGTCCCACGAGCAGTACTTC.

CDR3 sequence: CASGTSGGFNTGELFF. CDR3 bases: TGTGCTAGTGGCACTAGCGGGGGGTTTAACACCGGGGAGCTGTTTTTT. This chain links TRBV12-5 with TRBJ2-2; 12 bases match TRBD2. The germline V gene encodes CDR1 LGHNT and CDR2 FRNRAP. CDR3 size: 16 residues. Unmatched junction bases numbered 4, after V lost 6 bases and J lost 2 bases.

This clone is a singleton in its sample. The chain links TRBV7-9 to TRBJ2-7, with 9 bases that match TRBD2. The CDR3 spans 14 residues. The germline gives CDR1 SEHNR, CDR2 FQNEAQ (reference sequence). The V and J ends lost 3 bases and 4 bases, in that order; junction bases with no gene match: 4. Here the CDR3 reads CASSFVAGEYEQYF. The CDR3 DNA reads TGTGCCAGCAGCTTCGTAGCGGGAGAGTACGAGCAGTACTTC.

The J gene is TRBJ1-5, the V gene TRBV2; 9 bases are shared with TRBD1. Germline CDR1 reads SNHLY; CDR2 reads FYNNEI. V shed 6 bases, J shed 3 bases, and the junction held 6 bases outside the gene matches. This CDR3 has 15 amino acids. The DNA for the CDR3 is TGTGCCAGCAGGGACAGGGGAGAGCCCAATCAGCCCCAGCATTTT. As protein: CASRDRGEPNQPQHF. Together with reference TRBV2 and TRBJ1-5, the CDR3 gives the full variable domain: EPEVTQTPSHQVTQMGQEVILRCVPISNHLYFYWYRQILGQKVEFLVSFYNNEISEKSEIFDDQFSVERPDGSNFTLKIRSTKLEDSAMYFCASRDRGEPNQPQHFGDGTRLSIL.

The chain recombines TRBV7-2 with TRBJ2-7, with 7 bases identical to TRBD2. V shed 4 bases and J 1 base; nucleotides not matched to a gene: 7. This CDR3 region has 15 residues. Germline-derived CDR1 and CDR2 are SGHTA and FQGNSA. The CDR3 coding sequence is TGTGCCAGCAGCTACCTCGGGCGGGGGTCCTACGAGCAGTACTTC. Translation: CASSYLGRGSYEQYF.

This chain joins TRBV9 and TRBJ1-1, with a tentative D call TRBD1 (5 bases). Germline values: CDR1 SGDLS, CDR2 YYNGEE. The V end was cut by 3 bases, the J end by 2 bases, with 14 bases between. The CDR3 extends over 15 amino acids. The CDR3 DNA follows: TGTGCCAGCAGCGCCCTAGACAGCCTAAACACTGAAGCTTTCTTT. Protein: CASSALDSLNTEAFF.